This T cell receptor (beta chain) was documented in a study of beta chain features in type 1 diabetes. Trimming took 8 bases from V and 2 from J; bases not matched to a gene: 2. Germline lookup yields CDR1 SNHLY and CDR2 FYNNEI. The CDR3 covers 12 residues. Findings and limits, study-wide: Fewer junction insertions and more nucleotide deletions appeared in type 1 diabetes patients. Moderate yet significant TCRB CDR3 shortening was seen in Type 1 diabetes patients in all four CD4+ subsets. The naive, central memory and Treg TCRB repertoires looked more alike in patients than they did in healthy donors.

Based on CD45RO/CCR7/CD25/CD127/CD95/CD27, CD4+ regulatory, stem cell-like memory, naive and central memory cells were sorted. The whole isolated RNA underwent reverse transcription, so sequencing captured expressed TCRB transcripts. Sequencing was performed with immunoSEQ multiplex PCR; in TCRdb, only in-frame clones are kept and a portion is missing. The table includes some 660,000 clones, about an eighth detected once. In this sample, this clone turned up a few times. What it recognizes is unknown. This receptor was identified in a man between 18 and 35 years old with type 1 diabetes. The sample comprised naive CD4+ T cells from blood. V gene TRBV2 combines with J gene TRBJ2-5; TRBD1 aligns across 7 bases. CDR3 in amino acids: CASGTVQETQYF. CDR3 DNA: TGTGCCAGCGGGACAGTTCAAGAGACCCAGTACTTC.